What follows are 18 T cell receptor beta chains derived from one specimen sequenced in a study of CD4 T cells in relation to SARS-CoV-2 and coronaviruses. Generated by immunoSEQ multiplex PCR, the TCRdb table keeps only in-frame clones and is missing some. This table holds approximately 27,000 clones, 60% to 85% found once. CD4+ T cells from unexposed donors were obtained before the COVID-19 pandemic (2011-2018). After ten to eleven days of culture, CD4+ T cells were isolated. Antigens for these TCRs are unknown. Material: CD4+ T cells from PBMCs, cultured in vitro. All receptors derive from a human donor in good health.

The V and J genes are TRBV5-1 and TRBJ2-5; 11 positions match TRBD2. J gave up 0 bases and V 3 bases, and 4 bases lay outside the gene matches. The CDR3 length is 16 residues. Per germline, CDR1 SGHRS and CDR2 YFSETQ. The DNA of the CDR3 is TGCGCCAGCAGCTCGGGGACTAGCGGTAACCAAGAGACCCAGTACTTC. Translation gives CASSSGTSGNQETQYF.

The chain links TRBV4-3 to TRBJ1-3; unclear D gene. V lost 1 base and J 0 bases, leaving 7 bases between the germline ends. CDR1 is LGHNA, CDR2 YSLEER, per germline. The CDR3 has 15 residues. Here the CDR3 reads CASSQVESSGNTIYF. CDR3 DNA sequence: TGCGCCAGCAGCCAAGTCGAGAGCTCTGGAAACACCATATATTTT.

The rearrangement uses TRBV3-1 (or the pseudogene TRBV3-2) and TRBJ2-7; 9 nucleotides line up with TRBD2. From germline, CDR1 is LGHDT and CDR2 YNNKEL (reference sequence). The CDR3 extends over 15 amino acids. With V trimmed by 5 bases and J by 7 bases, 12 bases remained unmatched. The DNA of the CDR3 is TGTGCCAGCAGCGGGGTAGCGGGAGTCTCGGGAGAGCAGTACTTC. Translating gives CASSGVAGVSGEQYF.

This clone has just one count. This rearrangement joins TRBV3-1 (or the pseudogene TRBV3-2) to TRBJ1-6; D is possibly TRBD1 (5 bases). CDR1 and CDR2 (germline): LGHDT, YNNKEL (reference sequence). The CDR3 spans 13 residues. V was clipped by 3 bases and J by 14 bases, with 14 bases between them. CDR3 sequence reads: CASSHQGSTALHF. The CDR3 bases are TGTGCCAGCAGCCATCAGGGAAGTACGGCCCTCCACTTT.

The chain is built from TRBV6-5 and TRBJ1-3; no clear D gene. This CDR3 contains 14 residues. CDR1 and CDR2 (germline): MNHEY, SVGAGI. V dropped 0 bases and J dropped 0 bases, with 3 bases sitting between them. The CDR3 sequence: CASSYSSSGNTIYF. The CDR3 bases are TGTGCCAGCAGTTACTCGAGCTCTGGAAACACCATATATTTT.

The chain carries TRBV29-1 and TRBJ2-3; TRBD2 matches at 8 bases. Germline V lookup: CDR1 SQVTM, CDR2 ANQGSEA. The junction had 12 bases not matched to a gene; V was cut back by 7 bases and J by 0 bases. CDR3 length equals 16 residues. Here the CDR3 reads CSATGAGGSSTDTQYF. CDR3 in DNA: TGCAGCGCCACGGGGGCGGGAGGATCTAGCACAGATACGCAGTATTTT.

In this sample, this clone turned up a few times. The CDR3 reads CASSLGQSAGYTF. The CDR3 nucleotides are TGTGCCAGCAGTCTGGGACAGTCTGCAGGCTACACCTTC. The rearrangement links TRBV12-3 or TRBV12-4 to TRBJ1-2, with 7 bases that match TRBD1. Trimming cost V 5 bases and J 8 bases; bases outside gene matches: 8. This CDR3 has 13 amino acids.

The chain links TRBV6-5 to TRBJ2-5; D unresolved. Per the germline V gene, CDR1 is MNHEY and CDR2 is SVGAGI. V dropped 6 bases and J dropped 5 bases, with 7 bases sitting between them. This CDR3 has 11 amino acids. This chain's CDR3 is CASRLWETQYF. CDR3 bases: TGTGCCAGCAGATTGTGGGAGACCCAGTACTTC.

There are a few counts of this clone. This chain joins TRBV19 and TRBJ1-2; 12 positions agree with TRBD1. This CDR3 contains 15 residues. Trimming removed 6 bases from V and 6 bases from J; junction bases left unmatched: 8. Germline V gives CDR1 LNHDA, CDR2 SQIVND (reference sequence). The CDR3 DNA reads as TGTGCCAGTAGGTTTCCGGGACAGGGGGCAGATGGCTACACCTTC. Its protein is CASRFPGQGADGYTF.

V gene TRBV3-1 (or the pseudogene TRBV3-2) combines with J gene TRBJ2-7; 7 positions match TRBD2. CDR1 is LGHDT and CDR2 is YNNKEL in the germline V gene (reference sequence). V trimming: 4 bases; J trimming: 2 bases; junction bases outside the gene matches: 11. CDR3 length: 16 residues. In DNA, the CDR3 is TGTGCCAGCAGCCGGGAGCGGGGAACCCCGACCTACGAGCAGTACTTC. Amino acids: CASSRERGTPTYEQYF.

This clone was recorded once. This chain connects TRBV2 to TRBJ1-1, with 8 bases aligning to TRBD1. The CDR3 consists of 14 residues. Germline CDR1 is SNHLY and CDR2 is FYNNEI. With V trimmed by 5 bases and J by 2 bases, 4 bases remained unmatched. The CDR3 here is CASSFTGGNTEAFF. CDR3 in DNA: TGTGCCAGCAGTTTTACAGGGGGAAACACTGAAGCTTTCTTT.

This rearrangement joins TRBV10-3 to TRBJ2-4, with 7 positions matching TRBD1. The CDR3 extends over 17 amino acids. V shed 3 bases, J shed 1 base, and the junction held 9 bases outside the gene matches. Germline V gene data show CDR1 as ENHRY and CDR2 as SYGVKD. CDR3 sequence: CAISDSLGRGAKNIQYF. The CDR3, as DNA: TGTGCCATCAGTGACTCCCTCGGCAGGGGGGCCAAAAACATTCAGTACTTC.

The CDR3 is CASSEYRGGGYTF. In DNA, the CDR3 is TGTGCCAGCAGTGAATATAGGGGAGGGGGCTACACCTTC. V and J are TRBV6-1 and TRBJ1-2; perhaps TRBD1 as D (5 bases). The CDR3 extends over 13 amino acids. Germline V lookup: CDR1 MNHNS, CDR2 SASEGT. Trimming took 2 bases from V and 8 from J, leaving 12 bases between them.

This rearrangement joins TRBV5-4 to TRBJ1-1; a possible D gene is TRBD1 (6 bases). This CDR3 comprises 13 residues. Germline V gene sequence: CDR1 SGHNT, CDR2 YYREEE (reference sequence). Deletions cut 3 bases from V and 5 bases from J, with 11 bases between. The CDR3 reads CASSSPGVTEAFF. The CDR3 DNA reads as TGTGCCAGCAGCTCCCCAGGGGTTACTGAAGCTTTCTTT.

The chain is built from TRBV24-1 and TRBJ2-2, with a possible D match to TRBD2 (5 bases). Germline CDR1 reads KGHDR; CDR2 reads SFDVKD. Deletions cut 9 bases from V and 7 bases from J, with 14 bases between. The CDR3 spans 13 residues. Written as DNA, the CDR3 is TGTGCCACCGCGTCGTCGGCGGGCGGGGAGCTGTTTTTT. Amino acids: CATASSAGGELFF.

V usage is TRBV5-4 and J usage is TRBJ1-1; 7 bases agree with TRBD1. The CDR3 is 14 amino acids. CDR1 is SGHNT and CDR2 is YYREEE in the germline V gene (reference sequence). The junction had 7 bases not matched to a gene; V was cut back by 3 bases and J by 5 bases. In DNA, the CDR3 is TGTGCCAGCAGCTCGACAGGGCCTGGGACTGAAGCTTTCTTT. This translates into CASSSTGPGTEAFF. Using reference TRBV5-4 and TRBJ1-1 for the parts outside the CDR3, the full variable domain is ETGVTQSPTHLIKTRGQQVTLRCSSQSGHNTVSWYQQALGQGPQFIFQYYREEENGRGNFPPRFSGLQFPNYSSELNVNALELDDSALYLCASSSTGPGTEAFFGQGTRLTVV.

This chain uses TRBV7-9 with TRBJ2-3; 8 bases are shared with TRBD2. J was trimmed by 0 bases and V by 9 bases; bases with no gene match: 8. The CDR3 is 15 residues long. From germline, CDR1 is SEHNR and CDR2 FQNEAQ (reference sequence). CDR3 in amino acids: CASKRAGASTDTQYF. CDR3 nucleotides: TGTGCCAGTAAAAGAGCGGGGGCAAGCACAGATACGCAGTATTTT.

The rearrangement uses TRBV6-5 and TRBJ2-1, with 12 bases lining up with TRBD2. V gave up 6 bases and J gave up 5 bases; unmatched junction bases: 5. The germline gives CDR1 MNHEY, CDR2 SVGAGI. The CDR3 is 15 amino acids. The CDR3 coding sequence is TGTGCCAGCAGCCGTAGGACTAGCGGGGACAATGAGCAGTTCTTC. Protein sequence: CASSRRTSGDNEQFF.